This T cell receptor beta chain is from a study of metastatic and nonmetastatic thyroid tumors. Across the study: Peripheral blood and tumor or nodule samples from malignant and benign thyroid patients were compared.

Authors' processing steps: The study took CDR3 differences across clinicopathological groups and made a distant-metastasis classifier for papillary thyroid cancer from them. MiXCR was used by TCRdb to re-call the PCR reads. TCRdb, rather than the study authors, made the V and J calls. The profile shows 20,000 to 25,000 clones, 24% of them singletons. Each patient came to thyroid surgery without any prior treatment (of any kind). V shed 1 base and J 6 bases; nucleotides not matched to a gene: 2. Germline V gene lookup returns CDR1 SGHDT and CDR2 YYEEEE. The CDR3 runs 14 residues. This clone was found many times.

This chain joins TRBV5-6 and TRBJ2-1; 9 bases align to TRBD1. The sequencing input was tumor tissue. The receptor comes from a female donor with papillary thyroid cancer or a benign thyroid nodule (not recorded which). Some clones in this sample may be carry-over from other donors' samples. CDR3 amino acids: CASSLKDRGNEQFF. The CDR3 DNA follows: TGTGCCAGCAGCTTGAAGGACAGGGGCAATGAGCAGTTCTTC. Based on the CDR3 plus reference TRBV5-6 and TRBJ2-1, the full variable domain is DAGVTQSPTHLIKTRGQQVTLRCSPKSGHDTVSWYQQALGQGPQFIFQYYEEEERQRGNFPDRFSGHQFPNYSSELNVNALLLGDSALYLCASSLKDRGNEQFFGPGTRLTVL.